Detailed here is one TCR beta chain. Antigen: not known. After removal of 3 bases from V and 0 bases from J, the junction contained 8 bases not matched to a gene. Germline V gene sequence: CDR1 MDHEN, CDR2 SYDVKM. This CDR3 spans 16 amino acids. These data are taken from a study of cytomegalovirus exposure and HLA in healthy donors. About the research overall: Caucasian-associated ancestry cluster membership applied to 75% to 85% of several hundred genotyped donors. General study points: According to the study, around 160 TCR beta chains were cytomegalovirus-associated. On later analysis, the bulk of CMV-associated TCR beta chains appeared to be HLA-restricted.

It was with 60 Vbeta and 13 Jbeta primers that the PCR ran. Assay: immunoSEQ multiplex PCR; the TCRdb copy retains only in-frame clones and omits some. The repertoire holds over 150,000 clones, with 81% as singletons. The origin of this receptor is a woman between 45 and 65 years old in good health and CMV-seronegative. The J gene is TRBJ2-7, the V gene TRBV28; TRBD2 aligns across 7 bases. The sample was PBMCs. In DNA form, the CDR3 reads TGTGCCAGCAGTTTTCGCCTAGCGGACGTCTCCTACGAGCAGTACTTC. Protein sequence: CASSFRLADVSYEQYF.